This is a list of T cell receptor beta chains from one sample in a study of T cell responses to AZD1222 COVID-19 vaccine. Data came from immunoSEQ multiplex PCR; TCRdb stores just in-frame clones and leaves some out. The sample shows 93,000 or so clones, 88% of them seen only once. The sample in question was peripheral blood, obtained on day 0 of AZD1222 vaccination. These receptor sequences come from an adult in good health. Both conserved end residues are part of each CDR3. Fields, in order: V gene, J gene, D gene, clone size, CDR3 protein, CDR3 DNA. D genes are given only for firm matches. Expanded clones get a size class; other rows say once, few or many, or leave the size out.

>TRBV7-2|TRBJ1-2|.|.
CASSPRTEGTGYTF
TGTGCCAGCAGCCCCCGGACGGAGGGGACGGGCTACACCTTC
>TRBV7-2|TRBJ2-1|.|once
CASSPNRENEQFF
TGTGCCAGCAGCCCAAACAGGGAGAATGAGCAGTTCTTC
>TRBV30|TRBJ2-5|TRBD2|.
CAWSSGIGEETQYF
TGTGCCTGGAGTAGCGGGATTGGAGAAGAGACCCAGTACTTC
>TRBV7-8|TRBJ2-7|.|.
CASSPPPVSYEQYF
TGTGCCAGCAGCCCCCCACCTGTTTCCTACGAGCAGTACTTC
>TRBV6-5|TRBJ2-7|.|.
CASTANSNTYEQYF
TGTGCCAGCACCGCGAATTCAAATACCTACGAGCAGTACTTC
>TRBV25-1|TRBJ1-2|.|.
CASGGDGYTF
TGTGCCAGCGGAGGGGATGGCTACACCTTC
>TRBV28|TRBJ1-4|.|.
CASSMGPINEKLFF
TGTGCCAGCAGTATGGGACCGATTAATGAAAAACTGTTTTTT
>TRBV5-5|TRBJ1-3|.|once
CASSLKAGTLSGNTIYF
TGTGCCAGCAGCTTGAAGGCAGGGACCTTATCTGGAAACACCATATATTTT
>TRBV10-2|TRBJ2-2|.|.
CASSRDFNTGELFF
TGCGCCAGCTCCCGGGACTTTAACACCGGGGAGCTGTTTTTT
>TRBV7-2|TRBJ2-7|.|.
CASSLEYEQYF
TGTGCCAGCAGCTTAGAATACGAGCAGTACTTC
>TRBV18|TRBJ2-7|.|.
CASSRDSYEQYF
TGTGCCAGCTCACGAGACAGCTACGAGCAGTACTTC
>TRBV28|TRBJ2-3|.|.
CASTPDGNTQYF
TGTGCCAGCACGCCCGACGGAAATACGCAGTATTTT
>TRBV19|TRBJ2-1|TRBD1|once
CASSINRGRTNEQFF
TGTGCCAGTAGTATTAACAGGGGGCGAACCAATGAGCAGTTCTTC
>TRBV28|TRBJ2-5|TRBD2|.
CASSLRSSGRETQYF
TGTGCCAGCAGTTTACGTTCCAGCGGGAGAGAGACCCAGTACTTC
>TRBV3-1/TRBV3-2|TRBJ1-2|.|once
CASSQGQANYGYTF
TGTGCCAGCAGCCAAGGGCAGGCAAACTATGGCTACACCTTC
>TRBV7-9|TRBJ1-4|TRBD1|.
CASSLEDRVNEKLFF
TGTGCCAGCAGCCTAGAAGACAGGGTGAATGAAAAACTGTTTTTT
>TRBV20-1|TRBJ2-7|.|.
CSARVSYEQYF
TGCAGTGCTAGAGTCAGCTACGAGCAGTACTTC
>TRBV6-2/TRBV6-3|TRBJ1-1|.|.
CASSYSTGLNTEAFF
TGTGCCAGCAGTTACTCGACGGGACTAAACACTGAAGCTTTCTTT
>TRBV5-1|TRBJ1-1|.|.
CASSSYGRNTEAFF
TGCGCCAGCAGCTCTTATGGGAGGAACACTGAAGCTTTCTTT
>TRBV27|TRBJ2-7|TRBD2|.
CASSLSTAGVEQYF
TGTGCCAGCAGTTTATCGACAGCGGGAGTCGAGCAGTACTTC
>TRBV20-1|TRBJ2-5|.|.
CSVGEQETQYF
TGCAGTGTGGGGGAGCAAGAGACCCAGTACTTC
>TRBV9|TRBJ2-7|.|.
CASSLRQTPGYEQYF
TGTGCCAGCAGCCTAAGACAGACTCCCGGCTACGAGCAGTACTTC
>TRBV7-9|TRBJ2-7|TRBD1|.
CASSRTRDREDKQYF
TGTGCCAGCAGCCGTACCAGGGACAGGGAGGATAAGCAGTACTTC
>TRBV9|TRBJ1-3|.|.
CASSVDGRGRVNSGNTIYF
TGTGCCAGCAGCGTAGACGGTCGGGGCAGGGTCAATTCCGGAAACACCATATATTTT
>TRBV27|TRBJ2-7|.|.
CAVSRDPTYEQYF
TGTGCCGTAAGCCGGGACCCCACCTACGAGCAGTACTTC
>TRBV15|TRBJ1-4|.|.
CATSSGQGYEKLFF
TGTGCCACCAGCAGCGGCCAGGGGTATGAAAAACTGTTTTTT
>TRBV5-1|TRBJ1-2|TRBD1|.
CASSLATGTGAIWGGYTF
TGCGCCAGCAGCTTGGCCACCGGGACAGGGGCCATCTGGGGTGGCTACACCTTC
>TRBV11-2|TRBJ2-1|.|.
CASSFSGHYNEQFF
TGTGCCAGCAGCTTCAGCGGCCACTACAATGAGCAGTTCTTC
>TRBV7-2|TRBJ1-3|.|.
CASSPGRGRSGNTIYF
TGTGCCAGCAGCCCCGGCCGGGGACGCTCTGGAAACACCATATATTTT
>TRBV23-1|TRBJ1-5|TRBD1|.
CASSLGTGQQISGQPQHF
TGCGCCAGCAGTCTCGGGACAGGGCAACAAATTAGTGGTCAGCCCCAGCATTTT
>TRBV7-2|TRBJ2-1|.|.
CASSLGGIGNEQFF
TGTGCCAGCAGCTTAGGAGGGATTGGGAATGAGCAGTTCTTC
>TRBV12-3/TRBV12-4|TRBJ2-1|TRBD2|once
CASSSLSAGVKFF
TGTGCCAGCAGTTCTCTAAGCGCGGGAGTTAAGTTCTTC
>TRBV6-5|TRBJ2-7|.|.
CASSSEYRDRYEQYF
TGTGCCAGCAGTTCCGAATACCGGGACCGCTACGAGCAGTACTTC
>TRBV5-1|TRBJ1-1|.|.
CASSLEAALNTEAFF
TGCGCCAGCAGCTTGGAGGCAGCCCTGAACACTGAAGCTTTCTTT
>TRBV24-1|TRBJ1-2|.|.
CATSDQGSGGGYTF
TGTGCCACCAGTGACCAGGGGTCTGGAGGTGGCTACACCTTC
>TRBV4-1|TRBJ2-1|.|.
CASGPTSYNEQFF
TGCGCCAGCGGACCGACTAGCTACAATGAGCAGTTCTTC
>TRBV28|TRBJ1-2|.|.
CASSLVGGGGYTF
TGTGCCAGCAGTTTGGTCGGGGGCGGCGGCTACACCTTC
>TRBV19|TRBJ1-3|.|.
CASTLAKGSSGNTIYF
TGTGCCAGTACCTTGGCGAAGGGGAGCTCTGGAAACACCATATATTTT
>TRBV12-5|TRBJ2-3|.|.
CASAPTYTDTQYF
TGTGCTAGTGCCCCGACTTACACAGATACGCAGTATTTT
>TRBV7-2|TRBJ2-7|.|.
CASSLAPDGPSYEQYF
TGTGCCAGCAGCTTAGCCCCGGACGGACCCTCCTACGAGCAGTACTTC
>TRBV28|TRBJ2-7|.|.
CASSLAPREQYF
TGTGCCAGCAGTTTGGCACCGCGCGAGCAGTACTTC
>TRBV27|TRBJ2-7|.|.
CASSLNSYEQYF
TGTGCCAGCAGTCTGAACAGCTACGAGCAGTACTTC
>TRBV30|TRBJ1-4|.|.
CAWNREDEKLFF
TGTGCCTGGAACAGGGAAGATGAAAAACTGTTTTTT
>TRBV6-6|TRBJ1-5|.|once
CASSYPPGRGGQPQHF
TGTGCCAGCAGTTACCCCCCAGGGAGGGGCGGCCAGCCCCAGCATTTT
>TRBV30|TRBJ2-3|.|.
CAWSVLATSTDTQYF
TGTGCCTGGAGTGTACTCGCGACAAGCACAGATACGCAGTATTTT
>TRBV11-2|TRBJ1-6|.|.
CASALGGQATPLHF
TGTGCCAGCGCCCTGGGAGGGCAGGCCACACCCCTCCACTTT
>TRBV27|TRBJ1-1|.|.
CASSYKRNTEAFF
TGTGCCAGCAGTTATAAGAGAAACACTGAAGCTTTCTTT
>TRBV12-5|TRBJ2-2|.|.
CASGLAIRGELFF
TGTGCTAGTGGTTTGGCCATAAGGGGGGAGCTGTTTTTT
>TRBV7-9|TRBJ1-1|.|few
CASSPSGVNTEAFF
TGTGCCAGCAGCCCCAGCGGGGTGAACACTGAAGCTTTCTTT